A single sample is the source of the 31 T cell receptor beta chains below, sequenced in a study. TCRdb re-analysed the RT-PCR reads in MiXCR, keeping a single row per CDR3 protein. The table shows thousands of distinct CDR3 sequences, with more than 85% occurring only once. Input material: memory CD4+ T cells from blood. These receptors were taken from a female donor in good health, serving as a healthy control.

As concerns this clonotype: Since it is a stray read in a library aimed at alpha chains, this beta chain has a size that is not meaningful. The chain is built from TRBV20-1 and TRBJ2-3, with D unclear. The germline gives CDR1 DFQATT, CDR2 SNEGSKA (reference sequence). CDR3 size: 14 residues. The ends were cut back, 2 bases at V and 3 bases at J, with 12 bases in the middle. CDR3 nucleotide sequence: TGCAGTGCTAGACCCCTCGGAAGGACAGATACGCAGTATTTT. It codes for CSARPLGRTDTQYF.

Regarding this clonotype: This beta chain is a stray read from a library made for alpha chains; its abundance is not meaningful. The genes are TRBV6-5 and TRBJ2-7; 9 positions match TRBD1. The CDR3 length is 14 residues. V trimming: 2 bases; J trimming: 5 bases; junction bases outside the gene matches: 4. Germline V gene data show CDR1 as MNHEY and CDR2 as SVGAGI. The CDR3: CASSYDRGVDEQYF. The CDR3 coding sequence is TGTGCCAGCAGTTACGACAGGGGGGTTGACGAGCAGTACTTC.

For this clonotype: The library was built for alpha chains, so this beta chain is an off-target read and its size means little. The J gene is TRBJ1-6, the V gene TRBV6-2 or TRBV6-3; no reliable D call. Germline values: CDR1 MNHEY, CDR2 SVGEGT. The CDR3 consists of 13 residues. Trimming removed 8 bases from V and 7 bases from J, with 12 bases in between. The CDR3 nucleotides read TGTGCCAGCCGCGGACTGGGGAATTCACCCCTCCACTTT. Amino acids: CASRGLGNSPLHF.

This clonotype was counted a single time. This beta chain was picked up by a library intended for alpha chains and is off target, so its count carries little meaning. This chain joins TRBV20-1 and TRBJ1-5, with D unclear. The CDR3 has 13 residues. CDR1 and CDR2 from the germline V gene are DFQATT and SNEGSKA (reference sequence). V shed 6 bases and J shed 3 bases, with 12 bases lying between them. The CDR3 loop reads CSAPPGNNQPQHF. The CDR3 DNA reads TGCAGTGCCCCCCCGGGGAACAATCAGCCCCAGCATTTT.

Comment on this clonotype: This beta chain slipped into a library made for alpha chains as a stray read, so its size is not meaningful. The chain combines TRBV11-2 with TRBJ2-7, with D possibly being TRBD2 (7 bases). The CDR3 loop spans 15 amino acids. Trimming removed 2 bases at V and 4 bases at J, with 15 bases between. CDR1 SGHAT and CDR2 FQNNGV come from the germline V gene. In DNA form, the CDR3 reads TGTGCCAGCAGCTTATCGAACGGGGGGCTGTACGAGCAGTACTTC. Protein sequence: CASSLSNGGLYEQYF.

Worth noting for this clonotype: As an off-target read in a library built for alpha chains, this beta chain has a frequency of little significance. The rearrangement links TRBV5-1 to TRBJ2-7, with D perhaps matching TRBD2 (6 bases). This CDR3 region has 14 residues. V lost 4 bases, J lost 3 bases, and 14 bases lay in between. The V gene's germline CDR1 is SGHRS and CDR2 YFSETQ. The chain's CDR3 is CASSVGPGDYEQYF. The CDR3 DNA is TGCGCCAGCAGCGTTGGCCCGGGGGACTACGAGCAGTACTTC.

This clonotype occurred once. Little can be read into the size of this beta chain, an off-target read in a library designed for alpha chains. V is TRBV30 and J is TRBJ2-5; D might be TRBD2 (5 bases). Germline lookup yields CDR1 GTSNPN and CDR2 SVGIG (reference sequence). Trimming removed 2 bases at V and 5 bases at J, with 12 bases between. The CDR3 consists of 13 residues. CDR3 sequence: CAWSSGYGETQYF. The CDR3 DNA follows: TGTGCCTGGAGTTCGGGGTATGGGGAGACCCAGTACTTC.

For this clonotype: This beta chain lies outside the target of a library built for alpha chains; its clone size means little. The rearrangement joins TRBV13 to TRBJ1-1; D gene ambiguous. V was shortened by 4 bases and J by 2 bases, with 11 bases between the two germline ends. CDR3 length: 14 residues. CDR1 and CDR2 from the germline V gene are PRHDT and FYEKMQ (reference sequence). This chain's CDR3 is CASSSPSENTEAFF. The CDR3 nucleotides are TGTGCCAGCAGCTCCCCATCCGAAAACACTGAAGCTTTCTTT.

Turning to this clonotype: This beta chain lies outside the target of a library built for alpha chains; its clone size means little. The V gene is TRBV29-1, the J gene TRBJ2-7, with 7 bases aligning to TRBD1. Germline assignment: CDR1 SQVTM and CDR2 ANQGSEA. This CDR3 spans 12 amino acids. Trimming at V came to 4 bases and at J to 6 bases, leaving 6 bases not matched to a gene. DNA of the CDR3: TGCAGCGTTGTCCAACAGGGGTCCGAGCAGTACTTC. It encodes CSVVQQGSEQYF.

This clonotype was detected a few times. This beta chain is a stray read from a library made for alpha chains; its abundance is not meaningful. CDR3 nucleotides: TGCGCCAGCAGCTCTCTAGCGGCCTCCTACAATGAGCAGTTCTTC. It yields the protein CASSSLAASYNEQFF. V and J are TRBV5-1 and TRBJ2-1; 7 bases match TRBD2. The CDR3 spans 15 residues. Germline loops: CDR1 SGHRS, CDR2 YFSETQ. With 3 bases clipped from V and 0 bases from J, the junction kept 3 bases outside the gene matches.

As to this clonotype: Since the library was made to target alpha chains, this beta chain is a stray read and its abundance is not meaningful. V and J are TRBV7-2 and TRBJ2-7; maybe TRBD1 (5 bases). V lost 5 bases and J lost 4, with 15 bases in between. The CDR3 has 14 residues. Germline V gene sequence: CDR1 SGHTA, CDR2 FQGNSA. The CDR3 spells CASSRPTDLYEQYF. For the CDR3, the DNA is TGTGCCAGCAGCCGCCCGACAGATCTTTACGAGCAGTACTTC.

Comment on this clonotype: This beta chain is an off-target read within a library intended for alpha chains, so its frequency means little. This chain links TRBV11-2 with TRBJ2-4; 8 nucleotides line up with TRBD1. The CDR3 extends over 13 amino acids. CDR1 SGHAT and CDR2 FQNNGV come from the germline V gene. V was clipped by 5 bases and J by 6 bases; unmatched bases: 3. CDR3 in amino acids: CASSLGTGNIQYF. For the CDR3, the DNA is TGTGCCAGCAGCCTAGGGACAGGAAACATTCAGTACTTC.

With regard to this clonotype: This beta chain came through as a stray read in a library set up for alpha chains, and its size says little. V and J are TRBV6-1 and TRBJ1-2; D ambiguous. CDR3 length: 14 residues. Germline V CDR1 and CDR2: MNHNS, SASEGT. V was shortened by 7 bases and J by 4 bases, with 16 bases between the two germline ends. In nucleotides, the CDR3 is TGTGCCAGCAAGGAAGGACCCGGCGGCTATGGCTACACCTTC. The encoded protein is CASKEGPGGYGYTF.

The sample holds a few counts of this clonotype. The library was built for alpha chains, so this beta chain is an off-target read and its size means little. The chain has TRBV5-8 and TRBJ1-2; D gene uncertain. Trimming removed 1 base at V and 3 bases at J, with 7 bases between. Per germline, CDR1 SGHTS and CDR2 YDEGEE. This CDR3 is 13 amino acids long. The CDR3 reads CASSLMADYGYTF. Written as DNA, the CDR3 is TGTGCCAGCAGCTTGATGGCGGACTATGGCTACACCTTC.

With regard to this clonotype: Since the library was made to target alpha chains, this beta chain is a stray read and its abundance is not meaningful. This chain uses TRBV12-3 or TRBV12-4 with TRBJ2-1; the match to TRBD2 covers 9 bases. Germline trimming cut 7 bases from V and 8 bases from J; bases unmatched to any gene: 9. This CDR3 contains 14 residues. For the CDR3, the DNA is TGTGCCAGCACCATAGCGGGAGTTAGCGATGAGCAGTTCTTC. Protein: CASTIAGVSDEQFF.

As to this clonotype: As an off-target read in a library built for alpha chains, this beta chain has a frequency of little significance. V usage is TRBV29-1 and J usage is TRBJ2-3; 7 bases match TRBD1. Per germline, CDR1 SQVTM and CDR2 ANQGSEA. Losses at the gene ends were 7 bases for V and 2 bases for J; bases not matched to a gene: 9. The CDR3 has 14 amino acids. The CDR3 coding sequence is TGCAGCGGGCTCGGACAGGAATCCACAGATACGCAGTATTTT. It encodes CSGLGQESTDTQYF.

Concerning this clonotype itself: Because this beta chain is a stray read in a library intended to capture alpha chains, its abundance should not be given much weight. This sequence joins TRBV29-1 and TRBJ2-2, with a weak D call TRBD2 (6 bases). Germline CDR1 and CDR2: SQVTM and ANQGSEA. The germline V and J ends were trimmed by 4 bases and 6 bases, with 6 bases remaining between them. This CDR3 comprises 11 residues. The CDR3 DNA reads TGCAGCGTTGGGGGGGCCGGGGAGCTGTTTTTT. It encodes CSVGGAGELFF.

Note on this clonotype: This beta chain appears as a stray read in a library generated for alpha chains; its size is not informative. CDR3 region: CSVRQVEAFF. The CDR3 nucleotides read TGCAGCGTACGACAGGTTGAAGCTTTCTTT. The V and J genes are TRBV29-1 and TRBJ1-1; possible D gene TRBD1, 6 bases. Trimming stripped 6 bases from V and 7 bases from J, with 9 bases between. Germline V gene data show CDR1 as SQVTM and CDR2 as ANQGSEA. This CDR3 has 10 amino acids. Using reference TRBV29-1 and TRBJ1-1 for the parts outside the CDR3, the full variable domain is SAVISQKPSRDICQRGTSLTIQCQVDSQVTMMFWYRQQPGQSLTLIATANQGSEATYESGFVIDKFPISRPNLTFSTLTVSNMSPEDSSIYLCSVRQVEAFFGQGTRLTVV.

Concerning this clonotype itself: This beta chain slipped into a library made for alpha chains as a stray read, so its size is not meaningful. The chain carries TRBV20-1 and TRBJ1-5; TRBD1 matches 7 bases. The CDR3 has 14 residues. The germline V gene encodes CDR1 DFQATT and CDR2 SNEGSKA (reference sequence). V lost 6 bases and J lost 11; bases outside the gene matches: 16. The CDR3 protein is CSAPRGGGGLAQHF. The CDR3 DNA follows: TGCAGTGCCCCGAGGGGAGGAGGGGGCCTGGCCCAGCATTTT.

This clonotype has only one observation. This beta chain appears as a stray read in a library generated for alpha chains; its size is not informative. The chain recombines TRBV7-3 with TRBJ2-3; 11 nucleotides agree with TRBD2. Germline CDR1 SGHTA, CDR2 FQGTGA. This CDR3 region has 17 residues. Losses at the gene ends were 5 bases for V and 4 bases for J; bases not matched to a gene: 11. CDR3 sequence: CASSLIPRLAGSDTQYF. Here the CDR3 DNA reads TGTGCCAGCAGCCTTATCCCGAGACTAGCGGGATCAGATACGCAGTATTTT.

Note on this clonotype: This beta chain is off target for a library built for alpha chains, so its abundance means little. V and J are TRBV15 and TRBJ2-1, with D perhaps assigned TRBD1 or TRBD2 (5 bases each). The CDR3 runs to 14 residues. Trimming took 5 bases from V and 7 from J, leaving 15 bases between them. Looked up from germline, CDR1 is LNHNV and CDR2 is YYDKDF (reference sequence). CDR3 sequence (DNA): TGTGCCACCAGCCATAGGGGAGTTCATAATGAGCAGTTCTTC. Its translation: CATSHRGVHNEQFF.

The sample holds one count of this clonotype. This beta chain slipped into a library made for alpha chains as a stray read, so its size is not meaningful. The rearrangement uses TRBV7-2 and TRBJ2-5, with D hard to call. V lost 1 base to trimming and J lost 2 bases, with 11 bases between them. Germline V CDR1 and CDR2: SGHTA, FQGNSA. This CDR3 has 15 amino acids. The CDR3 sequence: CASSLVQALQETQYF. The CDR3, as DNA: TGTGCCAGCAGCTTAGTCCAGGCCTTACAAGAGACCCAGTACTTC.

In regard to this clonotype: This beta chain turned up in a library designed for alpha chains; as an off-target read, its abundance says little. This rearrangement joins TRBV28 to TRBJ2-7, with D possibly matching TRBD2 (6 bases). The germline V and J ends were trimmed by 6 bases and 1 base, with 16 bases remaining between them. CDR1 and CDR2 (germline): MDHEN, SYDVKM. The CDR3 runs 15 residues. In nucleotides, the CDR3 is TGTGCCAGCAGCTCGACCAGCGCGGGATCCTACGAGCAGTACTTC. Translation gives CASSSTSAGSYEQYF.

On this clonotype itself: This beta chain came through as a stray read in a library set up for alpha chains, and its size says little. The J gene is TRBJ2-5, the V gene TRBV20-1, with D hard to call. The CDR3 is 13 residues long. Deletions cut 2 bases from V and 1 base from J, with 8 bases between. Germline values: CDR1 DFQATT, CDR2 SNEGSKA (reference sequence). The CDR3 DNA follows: TGCAGTGCTAGACAGGTGCTCCAAGAGACCCAGTACTTC. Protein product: CSARQVLQETQYF.

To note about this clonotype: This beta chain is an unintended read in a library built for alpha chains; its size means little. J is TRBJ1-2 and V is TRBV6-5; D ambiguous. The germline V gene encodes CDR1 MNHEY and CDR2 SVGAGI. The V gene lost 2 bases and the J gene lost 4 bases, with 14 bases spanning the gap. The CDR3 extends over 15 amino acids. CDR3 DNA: TGTGCCAGCAGTTACGACGTGAGGGCCTTCTATGGCTACACCTTC. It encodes CASSYDVRAFYGYTF.

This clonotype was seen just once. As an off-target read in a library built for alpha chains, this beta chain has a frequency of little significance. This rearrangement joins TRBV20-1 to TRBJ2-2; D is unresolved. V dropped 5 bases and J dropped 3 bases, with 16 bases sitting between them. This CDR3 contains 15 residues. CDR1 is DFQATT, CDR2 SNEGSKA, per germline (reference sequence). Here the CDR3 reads CSASRPVSHTGELFF. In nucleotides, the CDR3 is TGCAGTGCTTCCCGACCGGTCAGCCACACCGGGGAGCTGTTTTTT.

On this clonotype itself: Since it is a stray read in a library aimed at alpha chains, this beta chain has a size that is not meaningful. CDR3 sequence reads: CSARDPGRIGEQYF. CDR3 nucleotides: TGCAGTGCTAGGGACCCGGGACGCATTGGCGAGCAGTACTTC. This chain joins TRBV20-1 and TRBJ2-7, with D perhaps being TRBD1 or TRBD2 (5 bases each). Trimming pared 3 bases from V and 6 bases from J, leaving 18 bases between. Per the germline V gene, CDR1 is DFQATT and CDR2 is SNEGSKA (reference sequence). The CDR3 consists of 14 residues.

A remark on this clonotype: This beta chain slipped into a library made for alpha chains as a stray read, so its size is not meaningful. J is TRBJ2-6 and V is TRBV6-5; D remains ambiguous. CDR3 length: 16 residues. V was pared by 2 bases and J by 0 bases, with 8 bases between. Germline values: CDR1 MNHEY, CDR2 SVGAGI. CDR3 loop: CASSYVRSSGANVLTF. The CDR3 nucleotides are TGTGCCAGCAGTTACGTCCGGAGCTCTGGGGCCAACGTCCTGACTTTC.

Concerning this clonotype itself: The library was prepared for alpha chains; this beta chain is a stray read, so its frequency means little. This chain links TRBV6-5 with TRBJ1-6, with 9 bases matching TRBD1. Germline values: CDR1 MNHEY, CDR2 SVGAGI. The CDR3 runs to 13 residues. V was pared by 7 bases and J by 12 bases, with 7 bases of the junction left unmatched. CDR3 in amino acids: CASTLGQGRPLHF. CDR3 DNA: TGTGCCAGCACCCTAGGACAGGGGAGACCCCTCCACTTT.

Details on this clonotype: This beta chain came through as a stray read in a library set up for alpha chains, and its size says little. Here the CDR3 DNA reads TGTGCCAGCAGCTTAGGACATACGGGACCAGATACGCAGTATTTT. This translates into CASSLGHTGPDTQYF. The chain employs TRBV7-8 and TRBJ2-3; the D gene could be TRBD1 or TRBD2 (5 bases each). Per germline, CDR1 SGHVS and CDR2 FQNEAQ. Trimming removed 1 base at V and 4 bases at J, with 12 bases between. The length of the CDR3 is 15 residues.

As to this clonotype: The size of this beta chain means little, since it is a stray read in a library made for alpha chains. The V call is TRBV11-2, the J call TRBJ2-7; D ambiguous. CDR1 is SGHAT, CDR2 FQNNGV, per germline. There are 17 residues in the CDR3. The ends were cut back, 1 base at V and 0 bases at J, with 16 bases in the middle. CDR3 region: CASSLGSGYFSSYEQYF. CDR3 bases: TGTGCCAGCAGCTTAGGATCCGGATACTTTAGCTCCTACGAGCAGTACTTC.